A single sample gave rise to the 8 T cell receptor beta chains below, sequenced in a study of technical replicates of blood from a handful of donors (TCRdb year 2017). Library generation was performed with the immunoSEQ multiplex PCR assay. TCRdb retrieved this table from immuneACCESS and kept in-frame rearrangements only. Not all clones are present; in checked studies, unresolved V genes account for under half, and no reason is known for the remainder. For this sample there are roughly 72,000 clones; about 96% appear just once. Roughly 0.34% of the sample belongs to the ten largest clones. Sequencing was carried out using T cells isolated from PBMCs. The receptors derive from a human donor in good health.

The CDR3 nucleotides are TGTGCCAGCAGCCTCCGGGACAGGATTGAAGCTTTCTTT. Its translation is CASSLRDRIEAFF. This chain joins TRBV5-4 and TRBJ1-1, with 8 positions matching TRBD1. V dropped 4 bases and J dropped 7; count of bases not matched to a gene: 6. This CDR3 has 13 amino acids. Germline V gene sequence: CDR1 SGHNT, CDR2 YYREEE (reference sequence).

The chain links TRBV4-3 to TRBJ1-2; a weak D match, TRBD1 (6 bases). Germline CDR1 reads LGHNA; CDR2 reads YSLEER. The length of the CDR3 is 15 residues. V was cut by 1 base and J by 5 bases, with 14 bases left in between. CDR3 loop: CASSQAAGDWYGYTF. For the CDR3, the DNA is TGCGCCAGCAGCCAAGCCGCAGGGGATTGGTATGGCTACACCTTC.

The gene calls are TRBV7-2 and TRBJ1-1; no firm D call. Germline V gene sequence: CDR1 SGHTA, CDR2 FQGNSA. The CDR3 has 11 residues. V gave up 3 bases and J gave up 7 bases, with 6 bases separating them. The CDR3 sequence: CASSFTREAFF. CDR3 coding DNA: TGTGCCAGCAGCTTCACTCGTGAAGCTTTCTTT.

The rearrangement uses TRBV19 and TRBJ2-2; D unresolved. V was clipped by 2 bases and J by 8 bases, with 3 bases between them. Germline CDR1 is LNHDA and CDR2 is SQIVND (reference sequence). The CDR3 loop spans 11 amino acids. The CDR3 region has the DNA TGTGCCAGTAGTATACGGGGGGAGCTGTTTTTT. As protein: CASSIRGELFF.

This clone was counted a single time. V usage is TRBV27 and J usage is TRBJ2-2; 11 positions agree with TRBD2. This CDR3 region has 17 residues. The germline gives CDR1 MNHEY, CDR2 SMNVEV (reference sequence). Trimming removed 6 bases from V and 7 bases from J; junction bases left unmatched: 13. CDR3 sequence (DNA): TGTGCCAGCAGATATTTAGGACTAGCGGGCGAGCACGGGGAGCTGTTTTTT. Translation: CASRYLGLAGEHGELFF.

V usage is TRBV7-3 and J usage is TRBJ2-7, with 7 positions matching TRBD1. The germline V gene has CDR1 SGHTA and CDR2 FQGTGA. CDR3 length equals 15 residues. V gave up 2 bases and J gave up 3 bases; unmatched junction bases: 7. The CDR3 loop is CASSLAGTDYYEQYF. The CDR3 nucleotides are TGTGCCAGCAGCTTAGCAGGGACAGACTACTACGAGCAGTACTTC.

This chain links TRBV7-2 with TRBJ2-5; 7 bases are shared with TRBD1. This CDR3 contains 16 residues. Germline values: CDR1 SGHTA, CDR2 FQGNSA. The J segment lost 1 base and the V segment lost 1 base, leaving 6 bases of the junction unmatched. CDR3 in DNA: TGTGCCAGCAGCTTAGTAGCAAGGGGGCTCCAAGAGACCCAGTACTTC. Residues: CASSLVARGLQETQYF.

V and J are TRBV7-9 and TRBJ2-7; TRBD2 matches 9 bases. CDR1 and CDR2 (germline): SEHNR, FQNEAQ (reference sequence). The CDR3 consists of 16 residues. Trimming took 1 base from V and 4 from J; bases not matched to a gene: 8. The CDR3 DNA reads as TGTGCCAGCAGCTTAGGTGCGGGGGGGTATGATTACGAGCAGTACTTC. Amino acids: CASSLGAGGYDYEQYF.